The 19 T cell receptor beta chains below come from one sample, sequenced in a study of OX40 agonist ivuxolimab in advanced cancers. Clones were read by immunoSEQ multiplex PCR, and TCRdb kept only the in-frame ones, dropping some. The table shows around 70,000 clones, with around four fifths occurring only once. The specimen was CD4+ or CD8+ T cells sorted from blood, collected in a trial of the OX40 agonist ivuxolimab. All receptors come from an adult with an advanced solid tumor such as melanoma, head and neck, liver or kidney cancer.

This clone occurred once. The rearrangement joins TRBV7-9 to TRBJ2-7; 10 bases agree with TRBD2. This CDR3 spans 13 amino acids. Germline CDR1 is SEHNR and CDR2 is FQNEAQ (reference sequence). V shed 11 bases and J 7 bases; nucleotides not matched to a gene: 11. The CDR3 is CAGGLAGVDEQYF. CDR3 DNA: TGTGCCGGCGGGCTAGCGGGAGTGGATGAGCAGTACTTC.

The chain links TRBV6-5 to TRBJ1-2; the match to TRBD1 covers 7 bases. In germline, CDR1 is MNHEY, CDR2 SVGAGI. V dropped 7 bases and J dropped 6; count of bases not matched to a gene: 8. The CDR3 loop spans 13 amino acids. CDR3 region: CASKPSGTDGYTF. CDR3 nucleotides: TGTGCCAGCAAACCTTCCGGGACAGATGGCTACACCTTC.

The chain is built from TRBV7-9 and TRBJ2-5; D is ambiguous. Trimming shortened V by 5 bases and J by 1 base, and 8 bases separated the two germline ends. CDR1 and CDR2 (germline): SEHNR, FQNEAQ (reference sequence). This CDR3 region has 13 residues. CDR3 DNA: TGTGCCAGCAGCCGAAGCCTCCAAGAGACCCAGTACTTC. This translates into CASSRSLQETQYF. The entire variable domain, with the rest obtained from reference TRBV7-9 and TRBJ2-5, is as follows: DTGVSQNPRHKITKRGQNVTFRCDPISEHNRLYWYRQTLGQGPEFLTYFQNEAQLEKSRLLSDRFSAERPKGSFSTLEIQRTEQGDSAMYLCASSRSLQETQYFGPGTRLLVL.

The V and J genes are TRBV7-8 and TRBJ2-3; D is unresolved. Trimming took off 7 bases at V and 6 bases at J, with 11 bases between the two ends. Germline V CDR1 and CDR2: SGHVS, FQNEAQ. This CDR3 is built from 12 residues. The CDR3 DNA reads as TGTGCCAGCACTTATCTAATGGATACGCAGTATTTT. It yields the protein CASTYLMDTQYF.

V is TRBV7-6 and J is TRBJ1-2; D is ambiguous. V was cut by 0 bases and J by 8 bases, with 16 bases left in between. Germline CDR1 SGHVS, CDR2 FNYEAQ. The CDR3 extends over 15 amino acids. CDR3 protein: CASSLAPGSTRGYTF. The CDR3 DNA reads TGTGCCAGCAGCTTAGCGCCCGGCAGCACTAGGGGCTACACCTTC.

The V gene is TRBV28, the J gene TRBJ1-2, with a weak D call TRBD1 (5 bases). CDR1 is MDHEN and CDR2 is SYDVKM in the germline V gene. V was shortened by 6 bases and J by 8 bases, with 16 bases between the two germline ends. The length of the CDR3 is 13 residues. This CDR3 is CASSQGTPGGYTF. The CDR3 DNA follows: TGTGCCAGCAGCCAAGGGACTCCCGGAGGCTACACCTTC.

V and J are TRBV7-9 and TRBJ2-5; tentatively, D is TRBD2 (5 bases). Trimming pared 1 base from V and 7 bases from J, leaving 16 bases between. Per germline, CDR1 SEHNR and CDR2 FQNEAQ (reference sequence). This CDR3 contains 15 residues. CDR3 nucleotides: TGTGCCAGCAGCTTAGTAGAGGGCAGTTTCGGGACCCAGTACTTC. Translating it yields CASSLVEGSFGTQYF.

The CDR3 DNA sequence: TGTGCCAGCAGCTTAGTCGGCGGGGGCATCTCCTACAATGAGCAGTTCTTC. It yields the protein CASSLVGGGISYNEQFF. The chain uses TRBV7-9 and TRBJ2-1; D is perhaps TRBD2 (7 bases). Trimming removed 1 base at V and 0 bases at J, with 13 bases between. CDR1 SEHNR and CDR2 FQNEAQ come from the germline V gene (reference sequence). This CDR3 has 17 amino acids.

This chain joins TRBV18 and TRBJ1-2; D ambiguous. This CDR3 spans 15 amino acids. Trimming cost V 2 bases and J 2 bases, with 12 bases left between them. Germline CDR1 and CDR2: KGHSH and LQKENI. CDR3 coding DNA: TGTGCCAGCTCACCAGTGAGTTCCGAAAACTATGGCTACACCTTC. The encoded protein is CASSPVSSENYGYTF.

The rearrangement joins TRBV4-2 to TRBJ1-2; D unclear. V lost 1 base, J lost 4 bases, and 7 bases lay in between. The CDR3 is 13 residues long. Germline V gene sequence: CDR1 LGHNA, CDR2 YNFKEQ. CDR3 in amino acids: CASSQARGYGYTF. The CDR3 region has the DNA TGTGCCAGCAGCCAAGCGCGCGGCTATGGCTACACCTTC.

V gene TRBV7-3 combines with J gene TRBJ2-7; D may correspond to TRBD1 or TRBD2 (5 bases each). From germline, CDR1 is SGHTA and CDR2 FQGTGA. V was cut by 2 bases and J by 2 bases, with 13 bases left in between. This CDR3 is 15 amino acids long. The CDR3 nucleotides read TGTGCCAGCAGCTTATTTCAGGGAGCGACCTACGAGCAGTACTTC. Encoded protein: CASSLFQGATYEQYF.

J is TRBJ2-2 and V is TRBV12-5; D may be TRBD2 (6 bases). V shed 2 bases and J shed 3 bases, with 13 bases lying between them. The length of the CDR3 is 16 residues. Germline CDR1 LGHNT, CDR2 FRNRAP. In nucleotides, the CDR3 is TGTGCTAGTGGTTTGTCATTCGGGGGTTACACCGGGGAGCTGTTTTTT. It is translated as CASGLSFGGYTGELFF. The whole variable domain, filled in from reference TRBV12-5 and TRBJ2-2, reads DARVTQTPRHKVTEMGQEVTMRCQPILGHNTVFWYRQTMMQGLELLAYFRNRAPLDDSGMPKDRFSAEMPDATLATLKIQPSEPRDSAVYFCASGLSFGGYTGELFFGEGSRLTVL.

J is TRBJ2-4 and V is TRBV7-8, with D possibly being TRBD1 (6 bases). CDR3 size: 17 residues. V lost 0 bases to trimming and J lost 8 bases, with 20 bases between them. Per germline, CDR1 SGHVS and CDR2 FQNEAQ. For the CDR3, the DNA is TGTGCCAGCAGCTTAGCGCCAGGGGACCCTGTTGCGGACATTCAGTACTTC. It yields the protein CASSLAPGDPVADIQYF.

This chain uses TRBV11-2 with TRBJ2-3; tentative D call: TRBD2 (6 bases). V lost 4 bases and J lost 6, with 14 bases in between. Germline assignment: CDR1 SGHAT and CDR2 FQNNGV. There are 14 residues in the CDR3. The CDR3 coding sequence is TGTGCCAGCAGCTATAACGCTCGGGGGGATACGCAGTATTTT. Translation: CASSYNARGDTQYF.

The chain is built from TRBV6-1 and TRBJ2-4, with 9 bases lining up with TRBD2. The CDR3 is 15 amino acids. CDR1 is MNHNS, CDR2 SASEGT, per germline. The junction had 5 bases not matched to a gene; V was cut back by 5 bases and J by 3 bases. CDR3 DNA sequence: TGTGCCAGCAGTCCCCCAGCGGGAGGCAAAAACATTCAGTACTTC. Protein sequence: CASSPPAGGKNIQYF.

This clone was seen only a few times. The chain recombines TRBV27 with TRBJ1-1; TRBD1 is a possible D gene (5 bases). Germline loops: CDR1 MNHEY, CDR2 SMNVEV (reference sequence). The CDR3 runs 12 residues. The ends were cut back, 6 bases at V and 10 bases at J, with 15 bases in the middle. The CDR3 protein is CASSRAGEIAFF. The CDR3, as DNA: TGTGCCAGCAGCCGAGCGGGGGAAATAGCTTTCTTT.

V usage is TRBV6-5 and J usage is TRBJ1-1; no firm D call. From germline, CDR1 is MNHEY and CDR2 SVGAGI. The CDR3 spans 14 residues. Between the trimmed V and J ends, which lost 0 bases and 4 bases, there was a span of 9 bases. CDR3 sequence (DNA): TGTGCCAGCAGTTACTCGCCCAGGACCACTGAAGCTTTCTTT. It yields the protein CASSYSPRTTEAFF.

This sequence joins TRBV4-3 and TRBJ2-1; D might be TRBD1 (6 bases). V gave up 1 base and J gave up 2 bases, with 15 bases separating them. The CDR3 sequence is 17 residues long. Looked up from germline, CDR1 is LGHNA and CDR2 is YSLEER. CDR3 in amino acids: CASSQATSGVAYNEQFF. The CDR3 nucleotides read TGCGCCAGCAGCCAAGCTACTTCAGGGGTAGCCTACAATGAGCAGTTCTTC.

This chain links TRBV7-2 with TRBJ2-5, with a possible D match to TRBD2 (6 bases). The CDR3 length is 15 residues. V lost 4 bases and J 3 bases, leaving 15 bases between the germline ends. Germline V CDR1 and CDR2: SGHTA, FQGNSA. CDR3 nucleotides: TGTGCCAGCAGCTCGTCTCTAGCGTTGAAAGAGACCCAGTACTTC. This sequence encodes CASSSSLALKETQYF.